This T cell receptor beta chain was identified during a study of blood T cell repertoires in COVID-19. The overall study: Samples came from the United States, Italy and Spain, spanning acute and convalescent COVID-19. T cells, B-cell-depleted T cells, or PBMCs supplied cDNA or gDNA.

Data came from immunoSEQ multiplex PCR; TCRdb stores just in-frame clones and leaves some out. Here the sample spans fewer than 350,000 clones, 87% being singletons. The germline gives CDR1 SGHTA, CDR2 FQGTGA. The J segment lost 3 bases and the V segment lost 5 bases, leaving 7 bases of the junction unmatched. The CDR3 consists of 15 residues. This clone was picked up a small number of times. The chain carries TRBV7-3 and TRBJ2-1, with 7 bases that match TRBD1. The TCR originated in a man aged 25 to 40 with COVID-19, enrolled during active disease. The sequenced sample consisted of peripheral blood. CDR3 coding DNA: TGTGCCAGCAGCCCGGGACAGACCTTCTACAATGAGCAGTTCTTC. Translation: CASSPGQTFYNEQFF.